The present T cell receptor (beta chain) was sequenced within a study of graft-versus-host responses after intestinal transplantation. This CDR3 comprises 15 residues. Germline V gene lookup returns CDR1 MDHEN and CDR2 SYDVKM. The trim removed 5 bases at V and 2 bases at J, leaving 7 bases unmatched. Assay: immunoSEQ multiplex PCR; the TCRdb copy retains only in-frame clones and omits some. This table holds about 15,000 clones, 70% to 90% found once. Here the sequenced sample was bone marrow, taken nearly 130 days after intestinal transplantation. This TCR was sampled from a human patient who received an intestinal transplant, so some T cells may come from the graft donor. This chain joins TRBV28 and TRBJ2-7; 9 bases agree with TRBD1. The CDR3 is CASSITGTGTYEQYF. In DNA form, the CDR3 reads TGTGCCAGCAGTATTACCGGGACAGGGACCTACGAGCAGTACTTC.